Sequencing of this T cell receptor beta chain was carried out in a study of blood T cell repertoires in COVID-19. Study at large: Samples of COVID-19 (acute and convalescent) were obtained from the United States, Italy and Spain. T cells, B-cell-depleted T cells, or PBMCs supplied cDNA or gDNA.

The CDR3 is made up of 14 amino acids. V was cut by 6 bases and J by 2 bases, with 11 bases left in between. Germline V gene lookup returns CDR1 SQVTM and CDR2 ANQGSEA. Study processing details: By means of reference gene primer amplification, nucleated cell counts were estimated. The table came from immunoSEQ multiplex PCR; TCRdb's copy has only in-frame clones and leaves some out. The DNA gave D and trimming, while V, J and clone size come from that table. The sample contains approximately 5,500 clones, about 88% of which appear only once. Sequenced material: peripheral blood. The TCR comes from a woman older than 75 with acute or convalescent COVID-19. V usage is TRBV29-1 and J usage is TRBJ2-6, with a possible D match to TRBD1 (5 bases). CDR3 sequence reads: CSVNQGTGANVLTF. The CDR3 DNA reads TGCAGCGTGAACCAGGGAACTGGGGCCAACGTCCTGACTTTC.